Here is one T cell receptor (beta chain) with its context. The target antigen is unknown. The entry originates in a study of cytomegalovirus exposure and HLA in healthy donors. Turning to the study itself: When 300 to 400 donors were genotyped, roughly 82% of them were found to fall in the Caucasian-associated ancestry cluster. The study's findings and limits: Researchers reported that a few CMV-associated chains were confirmed in vitro as CMV antigen-specific.

The PCR ran on 60 Vbeta and 13 Jbeta primers. Profiled with immunoSEQ multiplex PCR; TCRdb holds only in-frame clones, not every one. The table shows 110,000 or so clones, with about 77% occurring only once. The germline V gene has CDR1 GTSNPN and CDR2 SVGIG (reference sequence). V was pared by 4 bases and J by 2 bases, with 17 bases between. The CDR3 extends over 15 amino acids. V usage is TRBV30 and J usage is TRBJ1-2; perhaps TRBD1 as D (5 bases). The clonotype comes from a woman in her 30s in good health and CMV-seropositive. Sequencing was carried out using PBMCs. CDR3 coding DNA: TGTGCCTGGATTCCACGGACACTTGAAAACTATGGCTACACCTTC. Its translation is CAWIPRTLENYGYTF. Combining the CDR3 with reference TRBV30 and TRBJ1-2 gives the whole variable domain SQTIHQWPATLVQPVGSPLSLECTVEGTSNPNLYWYRQAAGRGLQLLFYSVGIGQISSEVPQNLSASRPQDRQFILSSKKLLLSDSGFYLCAWIPRTLENYGYTFGSGTRLTVV.